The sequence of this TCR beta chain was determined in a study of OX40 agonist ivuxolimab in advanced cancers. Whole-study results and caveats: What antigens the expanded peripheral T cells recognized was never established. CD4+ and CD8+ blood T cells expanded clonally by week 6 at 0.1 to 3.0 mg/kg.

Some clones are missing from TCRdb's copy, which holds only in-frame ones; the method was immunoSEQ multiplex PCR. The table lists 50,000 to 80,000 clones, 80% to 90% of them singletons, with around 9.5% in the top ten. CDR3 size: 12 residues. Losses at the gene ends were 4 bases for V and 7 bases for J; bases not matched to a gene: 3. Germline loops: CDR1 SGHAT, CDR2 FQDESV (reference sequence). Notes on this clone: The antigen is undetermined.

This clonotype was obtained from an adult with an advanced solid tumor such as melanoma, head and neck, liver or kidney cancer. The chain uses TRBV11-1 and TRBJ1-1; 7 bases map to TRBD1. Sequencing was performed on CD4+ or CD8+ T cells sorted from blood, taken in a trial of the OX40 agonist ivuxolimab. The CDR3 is CASSSQGVEAFF. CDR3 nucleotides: TGTGCCAGCAGCTCTCAGGGGGTTGAAGCTTTCTTT.